This T cell receptor (beta chain) emerged from a study of blood T cell repertoires in COVID-19. In the study overall: Some COVID-19 samples were acute and others convalescent; all came from the United States, Italy and Spain. Sources were T cells, B-cell-depleted T cells, or PBMCs; the material itself was cDNA or gDNA.

Original analysis: Amplified reference gene primers provided the basis for estimating nucleated cell counts. The table came from immunoSEQ multiplex PCR; TCRdb's copy has only in-frame clones and leaves some out. D and trimming were read from the DNA, whereas the V and J calls and clone size are those reported in that table. The data show roughly 200,000 clones, about nine tenths seen once. This sequence was found in a man aged 65 to 85 with acute or convalescent COVID-19. Source material: peripheral blood.

CDR3 region: CASLSISSYNEQFF. DNA of the CDR3: TGTGCCAGCCTTAGCATTTCCTCCTACAATGAGCAGTTCTTC. The chain is built from TRBV2 and TRBJ2-1; the D is unclear. This CDR3 region has 14 residues. Germline lookup yields CDR1 SNHLY and CDR2 FYNNEI. Trimming cost V 8 bases and J 0 bases, with 11 bases left between them. Full variable domain (missing parts from reference TRBV2 and TRBJ2-1): EPEVTQTPSHQVTQMGQEVILRCVPISNHLYFYWYRQILGQKVEFLVSFYNNEISEKSEIFDDQFSVERPDGSNFTLKIRSTKLEDSAMYFCASLSISSYNEQFFGPGTRLTVL.